This is a list of T cell receptor beta chains from one sample in a study of cytomegalovirus exposure and HLA in healthy donors. The protocol was immunoSEQ multiplex PCR, while the TCRdb copy is restricted to in-frame clones and leaves out a portion. The sample contains over 150,000 clones, about 83% of which appear only once. Sequenced sample: PBMCs. The receptors come from a woman aged 25 to 39 in good health and CMV-seronegative. Both conserved end residues are part of each CDR3. D genes are given only for firm matches. Clone size is not always given. Where it is, it says once, few, many or a class for expanded clones.

clone size,D gene,J gene,V gene,CDR3 DNA,CDR3 protein
-,-,TRBJ2-5,TRBV7-2,TGTGCCAGCAGCTTAGTGTCGGGGGGCCTAGGGGAGACCCAGTACTTC,CASSLVSGGLGETQYF
-,-,TRBJ2-7,TRBV4-1,TGCGCCAGCAGCCCCCGGGAGCTCTACTACGAGCAGTACTTC,CASSPRELYYEQYF
-,TRBD1,TRBJ2-2,TRBV7-9,TGTGCCAGCAGCGCGAGAGGGACAGGAAGATCGGCCGGGGAGCTGTTTTTT,CASSARGTGRSAGELFF
-,TRBD1,TRBJ1-2,TRBV10-3,TGTGCCATCAGTGACCATGGACAGGGAAAAGGCTACACCTTC,CAISDHGQGKGYTF
-,TRBD2,TRBJ2-6,TRBV9,TGTGCCAGCAGCGTAGCTAGGACTAGCATTATCCCTGGGGCCAACGTCCTGACTTTC,CASSVARTSIIPGANVLTF
-,TRBD2,TRBJ2-5,TRBV27,TGTGCCAGCAGTCTCGGGACTAGCGGCTCTCGGGGGACCCAGTACTTC,CASSLGTSGSRGTQYF
once,TRBD2,TRBJ2-3,TRBV7-6,TGTGCCAGCAGCCAGGGACTAGCGTGGGATACGCAGTATTTT,CASSQGLAWDTQYF
-,TRBD2,TRBJ2-1,TRBV9,TGTGCCAGCAGCGTAGCAGCGGGAGTTATTGAGCAGTTCTTC,CASSVAAGVIEQFF
once,TRBD2,TRBJ2-7,TRBV13,TGTGCCAGCAGCTTAAAAAGGGGACTAGCGGACCATAGCCTCTCCTACGAGCAGTACTTC,CASSLKRGLADHSLSYEQYF
-,-,TRBJ2-1,TRBV19,TGTGCCAGTAGTAAAGGGGGTATGGGCTCCTACAATGAGCAGTTCTTC,CASSKGGMGSYNEQFF
once,TRBD2,TRBJ2-5,TRBV9,TGTGCCAGCAGAGAAAAAGAGCGGGAGCGGGAGACCCAGTACTTC,CASREKERERETQYF
-,-,TRBJ1-2,TRBV9,TGTGCCAGCAGCGTAGAAGGGGCCTATGGCTACACCTTC,CASSVEGAYGYTF
-,TRBD1,TRBJ2-5,TRBV12-5,TGTGGTACTGACCGGGACAGGGAAGAGACCCAGTACTTC,CGTDRDREETQYF
-,-,TRBJ2-7,TRBV9,TGTGCCAGCAGCGTAGCTGGAGGAGGGGCGCCGAACTACGAGCAGTACTTC,CASSVAGGGAPNYEQYF
-,-,TRBJ2-2,TRBV6-5,TGTGCCAGCAGTTACTCAGGGGGCACCGGGGAGCTGTTTTTT,CASSYSGGTGELFF
-,TRBD2,TRBJ2-5,TRBV5-4,TGTGCCAGCAGCTTGGCGGGACTAGGAGAGACCCAGTACTTC,CASSLAGLGETQYF
-,-,TRBJ2-1,TRBV29-1,TGCAGCGTTGGACTCAATGAGCAGTTCTTC,CSVGLNEQFF
-,-,TRBJ1-1,TRBV4-1,TGCGCCAGCAGCCAAGATCCGAGTATGAACACTGAAGCTTTCTTT,CASSQDPSMNTEAFF
-,TRBD2,TRBJ2-1,TRBV11-2,TGTGCCAGCAGCTCGCTAGCGGGGGGGTACAATGAGCAGTTCTTC,CASSSLAGGYNEQFF
once,-,TRBJ2-7,TRBV6-1,TGTGCCAGCAGTGAGTCAGGGTTCTCCTACGAGCAGTACTTC,CASSESGFSYEQYF
-,-,TRBJ1-4,TRBV6-5,TGTGCCAGCAGTTACCGGGGAACTAATGAAAAACTGTTTTTT,CASSYRGTNEKLFF
once,TRBD1,TRBJ1-1,TRBV6-6,TGTGCCAGCAGCCGTGGACAGGGGTTCAGCACTGAAGCTTTCTTT,CASSRGQGFSTEAFF
-,-,TRBJ1-5,TRBV29-1,TGCAGCGCAAGGGACATCGGTCAGCCCCAGCATTTT,CSARDIGQPQHF
-,-,TRBJ1-3,TRBV7-6,TGTGCCAGCAGCCCATCTCCGGGGGGCGCATCCGGAAACACCATATATTTT,CASSPSPGGASGNTIYF
-,-,TRBJ2-1,TRBV11-3,TGTGCCAGCAGCCCGCGGCCCCAGCATGAGCAGTTCTTC,CASSPRPQHEQFF
-,-,TRBJ1-1,TRBV18,TGTGCCAGCTCACCACCGGGCCAATTAAACACTGAAGCTTTCTTT,CASSPPGQLNTEAFF
-,-,TRBJ2-1,TRBV5-1,TGCGCCAGCAGCTTGATGACACCCTACAATGAGCAGTTCTTC,CASSLMTPYNEQFF
-,TRBD2,TRBJ2-1,TRBV4-1,TGCGCCAGCAGCCAAGTCGCGAGCGGGGGGTCTGAGCAGTTCTTC,CASSQVASGGSEQFF
once,TRBD2,TRBJ2-1,TRBV5-1,TGCGCCAGCAGCTTGGGACTAGCGGGAGGTAGTGGGGCCTACAATGAGCAGTTCTTC,CASSLGLAGGSGAYNEQFF
-,TRBD1,TRBJ1-2,TRBV5-1,TGCGCCAGCAGCTTGGGACAGGGGGCGGTGGGCTACACCTTC,CASSLGQGAVGYTF
-,TRBD2,TRBJ2-1,TRBV27,TGTGCCAGCAGTCCTGCGGGAGGCCATGAGCAGTTCTTC,CASSPAGGHEQFF
-,TRBD1,TRBJ1-1,TRBV4-1,TGCGCCAGCAGCCAGGGGACAGTCATGAACACTGAAGCCTTCTTT,CASSQGTVMNTEAFF
-,TRBD2,TRBJ2-1,TRBV28,TGTGCCAGCAGTTTCGTATTTGGGATTAGCGGGAGTAGTGAGCAGTTCTTC,CASSFVFGISGSSEQFF
-,-,TRBJ1-2,TRBV11-2,TGTGCCAGCAGCGAACAGGGATATGGTGGCTACACCTTC,CASSEQGYGGYTF
-,TRBD1,TRBJ1-2,TRBV5-1,TGCGCCAGCAGCCTGAACCAACAGGGGGCGGGATATGGCTACACCTTC,CASSLNQQGAGYGYTF
-,-,TRBJ1-5,TRBV9,TGTGCCAGCAGCGTAGGGGGGGTCGGTCAGCCCCAGCATTTT,CASSVGGVGQPQHF
once,-,TRBJ1-1,TRBV21-1,TGTGCCAGCAAACTGGACACAAGGTCATCGGTAACCACTGAAGCTTTCTTT,CASKLDTRSSVTTEAFF
-,-,TRBJ1-5,TRBV19,TGTGCCAGTAGCAATTTCGGGGGGGCAGGCCAGCCCCAGCATTTT,CASSNFGGAGQPQHF
once,-,TRBJ2-3,TRBV5-4,TGTGCCAGCAGCCTGCTATCGGGAGTTAGAACAGATACGCAGTATTTT,CASSLLSGVRTDTQYF
-,TRBD1,TRBJ1-5,TRBV7-9,TGTGCCAGCAGCTTCGCGACAGGGGGCGTAAGCAATCAGCCCCAGCATTTT,CASSFATGGVSNQPQHF
-,TRBD2,TRBJ2-7,TRBV6-6,TGTGCCAGCAACCCCCTAGGGACTAGCGGGATCCACGAGCAGTACTTC,CASNPLGTSGIHEQYF
-,TRBD2,TRBJ2-1,TRBV7-2,TGTGCCAGCAGCTTGGGCGGGGGGGTCTACAATGAGCAGTTCTTC,CASSLGGGVYNEQFF
-,TRBD1,TRBJ2-7,TRBV9,TGTGCCAGCTACTCCGACAGGGGGAGCTCCTACGAGCAGTACTTC,CASYSDRGSSYEQYF
-,-,TRBJ1-2,TRBV7-2,TGTGCCAGCAGCTCGGCGACAAACTTTTATGGCTACACCTTC,CASSSATNFYGYTF
-,-,TRBJ1-2,TRBV7-2,TGTGCCACCTCGGACGTGCAGGGCAAGCTGGGAAATGGCTACACCTTC,CATSDVQGKLGNGYTF
few,TRBD1,TRBJ2-4,TRBV7-9,TGTGCCAGCAGCTCTCGGGACAGGGAAAACATTCAGTACTTC,CASSSRDRENIQYF
-,-,TRBJ1-4,TRBV19,TGTGCCAGTACTACCAGGGCAACTAATGAAAAACTGTTTTTT,CASTTRATNEKLFF
few,TRBD1,TRBJ1-6,TRBV30,TGTGCCACTCGACAGGGCAGCTCCTATAATTCACCCCTCCACTTT,CATRQGSSYNSPLHF
-,TRBD2,TRBJ2-1,TRBV6-1,TGTGCCAGCAGTAGCGGGAGGGCCTCCAATGAGCAGTTCTTC,CASSSGRASNEQFF
once,-,TRBJ1-1,TRBV7-8,TGTGCCAGCAGCTCCCTTGTGGGGTCCGGGGTTACCACTGAAGCTTTCTTT,CASSSLVGSGVTTEAFF
-,-,TRBJ1-4,TRBV12-5,TGTGCTAGTGGGCCGGAGAGGCGCGGTGAAAAACTGTTTTTT,CASGPERRGEKLFF
-,-,TRBJ2-5,TRBV29-1,TGCAGCGCCATCTATGTGGTGGAGACCCAGTACTTC,CSAIYVVETQYF
few,-,TRBJ1-4,TRBV6-1,TGTGCCAGCAGCTTCAGGTCAACTAATGAAAAACTGTTTTTT,CASSFRSTNEKLFF
-,-,TRBJ2-5,TRBV28,TGTGCCAGCAGCCTGGTAAAACGGGCAGGGGAGACCCAGTACTTC,CASSLVKRAGETQYF
-,-,TRBJ1-1,TRBV9,TGTGCCAGCAGCCGGGGGGGGCGGGCTTTCTTT,CASSRGGRAFF